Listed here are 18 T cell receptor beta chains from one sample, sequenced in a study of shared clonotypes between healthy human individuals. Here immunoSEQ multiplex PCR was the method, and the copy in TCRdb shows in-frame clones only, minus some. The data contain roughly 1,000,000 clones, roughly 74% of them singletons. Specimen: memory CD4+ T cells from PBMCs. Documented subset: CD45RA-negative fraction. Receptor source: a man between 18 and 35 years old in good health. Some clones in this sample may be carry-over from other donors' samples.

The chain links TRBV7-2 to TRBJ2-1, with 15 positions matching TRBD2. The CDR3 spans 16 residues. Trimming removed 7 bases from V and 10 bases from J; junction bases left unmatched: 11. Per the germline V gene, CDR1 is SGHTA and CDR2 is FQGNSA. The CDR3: CASIPLGLAGGKEQFF. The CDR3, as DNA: TGTGCCAGCATCCCCCTCGGACTAGCGGGAGGGAAGGAGCAGTTCTTC. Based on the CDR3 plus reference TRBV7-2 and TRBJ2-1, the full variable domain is GAGVSQSPSNKVTEKGKDVELRCDPISGHTALYWYRQSLGQGLEFLIYFQGNSAPDKSGLPSDRFSAERTGGSVSTLTIQRTQQEDSAVYLCASIPLGLAGGKEQFFGPGTRLTVL.

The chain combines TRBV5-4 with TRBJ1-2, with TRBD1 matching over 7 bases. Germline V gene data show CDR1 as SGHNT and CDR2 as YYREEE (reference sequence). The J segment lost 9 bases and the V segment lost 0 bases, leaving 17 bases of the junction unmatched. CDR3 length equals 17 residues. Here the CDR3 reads CASSLGQGSVWVRSYTF. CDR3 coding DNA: TGTGCCAGCAGCTTGGGACAGGGTTCCGTCTGGGTTCGGAGCTACACCTTC.

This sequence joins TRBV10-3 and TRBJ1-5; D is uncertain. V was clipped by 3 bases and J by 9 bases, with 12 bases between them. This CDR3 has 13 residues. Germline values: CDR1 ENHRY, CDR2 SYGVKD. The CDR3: CAISEGGEGPQHF. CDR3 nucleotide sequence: TGTGCCATCAGTGAAGGCGGGGAAGGGCCCCAGCATTTT.

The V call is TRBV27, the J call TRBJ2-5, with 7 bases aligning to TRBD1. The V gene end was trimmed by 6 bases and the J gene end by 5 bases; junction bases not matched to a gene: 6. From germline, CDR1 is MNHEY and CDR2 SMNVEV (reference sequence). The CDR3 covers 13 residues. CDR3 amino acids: CASSLRGWETQYF. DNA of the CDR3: TGTGCCAGCAGCCTCAGGGGGTGGGAGACCCAGTACTTC.

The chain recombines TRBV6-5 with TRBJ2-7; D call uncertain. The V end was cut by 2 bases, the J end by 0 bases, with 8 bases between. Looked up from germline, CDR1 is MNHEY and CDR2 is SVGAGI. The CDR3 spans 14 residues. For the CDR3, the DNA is TGTGCCAGCAGTTACATCGGCGCCTCCTACGAGCAGTACTTC. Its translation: CASSYIGASYEQYF.

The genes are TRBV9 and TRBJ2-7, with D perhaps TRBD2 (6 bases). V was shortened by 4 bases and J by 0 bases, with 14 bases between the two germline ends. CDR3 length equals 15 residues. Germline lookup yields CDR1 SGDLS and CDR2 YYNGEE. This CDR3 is CASSPADGSSYEQYF. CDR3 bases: TGTGCCAGCAGCCCCGCGGACGGGAGCTCCTACGAGCAGTACTTC.

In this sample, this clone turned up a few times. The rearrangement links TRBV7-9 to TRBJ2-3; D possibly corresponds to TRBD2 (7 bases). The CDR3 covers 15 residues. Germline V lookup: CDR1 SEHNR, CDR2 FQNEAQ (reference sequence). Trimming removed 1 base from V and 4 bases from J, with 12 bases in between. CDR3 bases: TGTGCCAGCAGCTTAGGCAGGGGAGGGTCAGATACGCAGTATTTT. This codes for CASSLGRGGSDTQYF.

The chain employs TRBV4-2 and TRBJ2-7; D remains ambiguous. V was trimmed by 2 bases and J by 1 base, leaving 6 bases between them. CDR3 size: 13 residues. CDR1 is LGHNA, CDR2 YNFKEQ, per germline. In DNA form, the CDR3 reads TGTGCCAGCAGCCAATCCTTATCCTACGAGCAGTACTTC. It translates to CASSQSLSYEQYF.

CDR3 in DNA: TGCGCCAGCAGCCCATTGGGACTAGCGGAGGGGTACAATGAGCAGTTCTTC. Protein product: CASSPLGLAEGYNEQFF. This chain uses TRBV5-1 with TRBJ2-1; TRBD2 matches at 11 bases. V trimming: 4 bases; J trimming: 4 bases; junction bases outside the gene matches: 10. The CDR3 covers 17 residues. Germline V gene sequence: CDR1 SGHRS, CDR2 YFSETQ. Full variable domain (missing parts from reference TRBV5-1 and TRBJ2-1): KAGVTQTPRYLIKTRGQQVTLSCSPISGHRSVSWYQQTPGQGLQFLFEYFSETQRNKGNFPGRFSGRQFSNSRSEMNVSTLELGDSALYLCASSPLGLAEGYNEQFFGPGTRLTVL.

The DNA for the CDR3 is TGTGCCAGCAGCACCGGGTCACGTACCGAGCAGTACTTC. As protein: CASSTGSRTEQYF. The V gene is TRBV7-3, the J gene TRBJ2-5; D gene unclear. The DNA end lines up better with TRBJ2-7; the J call may be wrong. The CDR3 consists of 13 residues. The germline V gene has CDR1 SGHTA and CDR2 FQGTGA.

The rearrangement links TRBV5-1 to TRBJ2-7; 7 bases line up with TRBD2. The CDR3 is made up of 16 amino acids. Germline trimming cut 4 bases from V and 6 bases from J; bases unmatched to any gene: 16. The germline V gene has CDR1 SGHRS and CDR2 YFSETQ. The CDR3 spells CASSLPVSGSALEQYF. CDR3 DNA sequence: TGCGCCAGCAGCCTCCCAGTTAGCGGGTCCGCCCTCGAGCAGTACTTC.

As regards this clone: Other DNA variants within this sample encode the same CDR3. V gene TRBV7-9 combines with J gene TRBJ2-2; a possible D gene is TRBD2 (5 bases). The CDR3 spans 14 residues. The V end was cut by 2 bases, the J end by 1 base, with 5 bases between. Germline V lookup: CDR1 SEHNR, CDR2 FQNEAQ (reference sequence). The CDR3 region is CASSLSGNTGELFF. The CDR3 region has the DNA TGTGCCAGCAGCTTAAGCGGGAACACCGGGGAGCTGTTTTTT.

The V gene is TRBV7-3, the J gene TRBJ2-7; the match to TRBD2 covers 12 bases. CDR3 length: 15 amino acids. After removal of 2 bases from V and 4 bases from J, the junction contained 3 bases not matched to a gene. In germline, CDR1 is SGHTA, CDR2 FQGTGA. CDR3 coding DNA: TGTGCCAGCAGCTTAGGACTAGCGGGACAGTACGAGCAGTACTTC. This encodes CASSLGLAGQYEQYF.

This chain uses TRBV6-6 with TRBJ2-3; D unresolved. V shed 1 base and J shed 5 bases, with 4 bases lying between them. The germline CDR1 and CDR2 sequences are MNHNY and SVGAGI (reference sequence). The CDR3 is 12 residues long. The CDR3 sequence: CASSYLRDTQYF. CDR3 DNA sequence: TGTGCCAGCAGTTACTTGCGAGATACGCAGTATTTT.

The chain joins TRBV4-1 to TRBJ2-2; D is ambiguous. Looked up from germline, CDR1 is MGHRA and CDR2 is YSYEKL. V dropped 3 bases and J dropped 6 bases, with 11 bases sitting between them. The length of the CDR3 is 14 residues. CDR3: CASSHPRMAGELFF. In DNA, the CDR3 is TGCGCCAGCAGCCACCCAAGAATGGCCGGGGAGCTGTTTTTT.

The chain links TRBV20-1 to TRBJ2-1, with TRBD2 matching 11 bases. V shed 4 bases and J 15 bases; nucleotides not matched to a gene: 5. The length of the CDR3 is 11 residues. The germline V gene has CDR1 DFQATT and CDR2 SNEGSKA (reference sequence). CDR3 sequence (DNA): TGCAGTGCTAAGACTAGCGGGAATTCGTTCTTC. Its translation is CSAKTSGNSFF.

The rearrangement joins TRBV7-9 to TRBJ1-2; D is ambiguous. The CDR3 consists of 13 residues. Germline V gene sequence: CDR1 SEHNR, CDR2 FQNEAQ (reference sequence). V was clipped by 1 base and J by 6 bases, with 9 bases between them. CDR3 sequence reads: CASSLDDGNGYTF. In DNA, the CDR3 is TGTGCCAGCAGCTTAGATGATGGGAATGGCTACACCTTC.

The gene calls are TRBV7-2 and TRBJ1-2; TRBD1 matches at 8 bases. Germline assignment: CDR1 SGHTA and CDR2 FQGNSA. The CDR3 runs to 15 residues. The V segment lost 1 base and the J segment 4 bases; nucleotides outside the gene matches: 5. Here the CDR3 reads CASSLGAGGSYGYTF. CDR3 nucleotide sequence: TGTGCCAGCAGCTTAGGGGCAGGGGGCAGCTATGGCTACACCTTC.